Listed below are T cell receptor beta chains from one sample, sequenced in a study of blood T cell repertoires in COVID-19. Here immunoSEQ multiplex PCR was the method, and the copy in TCRdb shows in-frame clones only, minus some. The sample contains 320,000 or so clones, around 84% of which appear only once. The sequenced sample consisted of PBMCs or T cells enriched from blood (not recorded which). The receptors were sampled from a woman aged 25-40 years who had been exposed to COVID-19. The CDR3 runs from the conserved cysteine through the conserved F or W. The D gene is left open where the match is weak. A row's size may be missing; if present it is once, few, many or a size class.

clone size | J gene | V gene | D gene | CDR3 DNA | CDR3 protein
- | TRBJ1-6 | TRBV5-1 | TRBD1 | TGCGCCAGCAGCCAGGGACAGCATAATTCACCCCTCCACTTT | CASSQGQHNSPLHF
- | TRBJ1-5 | TRBV4-3 | TRBD1 | TGCGCCAGCAGCAAAGAAGTGACAGGGGTCTCGGGGCAGCCCCAGCATTTT | CASSKEVTGVSGQPQHF
- | TRBJ2-3 | TRBV6-5 | TRBD2 | TGTGCCAGCAGTTTTCTTATAAGCGGGGGGCTTTATACGCAGTATTTT | CASSFLISGGLYTQYF
few | TRBJ2-7 | TRBV7-3 | - | TGTGCCAGCAGCTCCTATCCCCCCAACGCCGAGCAGTACTTC | CASSSYPPNAEQYF
- | TRBJ1-1 | TRBV18 | TRBD1 | TGTGCCAGCTCACCCAAAAACCCGACAGGGATGAGGAGGGTGAACACTGAAGCTTTCTTT | CASSPKNPTGMRRVNTEAFF
- | TRBJ2-2 | TRBV7-9 | TRBD1 | TGTGCCAGCAGCTTCGGGACAGGGTCCGGGGAGCTGTTTTTT | CASSFGTGSGELFF
- | TRBJ2-1 | TRBV14 | - | TGTGCCAGCAGCCAAGAGAGGTTGGGCAATGAGCAGTTCTTC | CASSQERLGNEQFF
- | TRBJ1-1 | TRBV5-5 | - | TGTGCCAGCAGCCCCATAGGGGGCACTGAAGCTTTCTTT | CASSPIGGTEAFF
- | TRBJ2-2 | TRBV25-1 | TRBD1 | TGTGCCAGCAGTGACCCACAGGGGAAGAGCACCGGGGAGCTGTTTTTT | CASSDPQGKSTGELFF
- | TRBJ1-3 | TRBV10-1 | - | TGCGCCAGCTCGAGACATCGGGGGACTGGAAACACCATATATTTT | CASSRHRGTGNTIYF
few | TRBJ1-6 | TRBV4-1 | TRBD1 | TGCGCCAGCAGCCAAGAGGGCAGGGGGCTTGGTTCACCCCTCCACTTT | CASSQEGRGLGSPLHF
- | TRBJ2-7 | TRBV30 | TRBD2 | TGTGCCTGGACTAGCGGGAGGAACGAGCAGTACTTC | CAWTSGRNEQYF
- | TRBJ1-2 | TRBV4-1 | TRBD1 | TGCGCCAGCAGCCAAGGTACAGGGGACTATGGCTACACCTTC | CASSQGTGDYGYTF
- | TRBJ1-2 | TRBV27 | TRBD1 | TGTGCCAGCAGTGGAGACAGGGAACATGGTAGTCGCTACACCTTC | CASSGDREHGSRYTF
- | TRBJ2-3 | TRBV7-9 | TRBD2 | TGTGCCAGCGGATTCCCACTAGCGGGAAGCACAGATACGCAGTATTTT | CASGFPLAGSTDTQYF
- | TRBJ2-4 | TRBV4-2 | TRBD2 | TGTGCCAGCAGCCAATTCAGGACTAGCGAGGAAAACATTCAGTACTTC | CASSQFRTSEENIQYF
- | TRBJ2-2 | TRBV7-3 | - | TGTGCCAGCAGTTCCTCGAACACCGGGGAGCTGTTTTTT | CASSSSNTGELFF
many | TRBJ2-7 | TRBV28 | - | TGTGCCACCCTGGACTCGCTGGGGGAGCAGTACTTC | CATLDSLGEQYF
few | TRBJ1-2 | TRBV6-5 | - | TGTGCCAGCACCTTGGGGCGAGGCTATGGCTACACCTTC | CASTLGRGYGYTF
- | TRBJ1-6 | TRBV7-9 | - | TGTGCCAGCAGCCTGTCGGGGGGCGGATCACCCCTCCACTTT | CASSLSGGGSPLHF
- | TRBJ1-1 | TRBV7-9 | TRBD1 | TGTGCCAGCAGCTTTCGACAGGGGGGGAGTATGAACACTGAAGCTTTCTTT | CASSFRQGGSMNTEAFF
few | TRBJ2-7 | TRBV6-5 | TRBD1 | TGTGCCAGCAGCTTGGACAGGGGAGTGTACGAGCAGTACTTC | CASSLDRGVYEQYF
- | TRBJ1-4 | TRBV7-6 | TRBD1 | TGTGCCAGCAGCTTAGGAACAGGGGGCGTAAATGAAAAACTGTTTTTT | CASSLGTGGVNEKLFF
- | TRBJ2-3 | TRBV27 | TRBD2 | TGTGCCAGCAGATGGACTAGCGGGGTCACAGATACGCAGTATTTT | CASRWTSGVTDTQYF
- | TRBJ1-1 | TRBV29-1 | - | TGCAGCGGGGGAGGGAGGTCGAACACTGAAGCTTTCTTT | CSGGGRSNTEAFF
- | TRBJ1-6 | TRBV27 | - | TGTGCCAGCAGTTTATGGGGCAGTTCTAATTCACCCCTCCACTTT | CASSLWGSSNSPLHF
once | TRBJ2-2 | TRBV27 | TRBD1 | TGTGCCAGCAGGGACAGGGTGGGCACCGGGGAGCTGTTTTTT | CASRDRVGTGELFF
- | TRBJ1-2 | TRBV19 | - | TGTGCCAGTAGTAGAGCGGGGACGGTCGGGAGAGGCTACACCTTC | CASSRAGTVGRGYTF
- | TRBJ1-5 | TRBV28 | TRBD1 | TGTGCCAGCAGTCACGGACAGGGGAATCAGCCCCAGCATTTT | CASSHGQGNQPQHF
- | TRBJ1-6 | TRBV28 | TRBD1 | TGTGCCAGCAGTTCCACTTTAGGGACAGGGGGATTTTCTAATTCACCCCTCCACTTT | CASSSTLGTGGFSNSPLHF
- | TRBJ1-1 | TRBV9 | - | TGTGCCAGCAGCGGCGCATTCGGGGAGGGAAAAACTGAAGCTTTCTTT | CASSGAFGEGKTEAFF
- | TRBJ2-2 | TRBV6-2/TRBV6-3 | TRBD1 | TGTGCCAGCAGTTACTCGAAACGCACAGGGGGAGACACCGGGGAGCTGTTTTTT | CASSYSKRTGGDTGELFF
- | TRBJ2-7 | TRBV7-9 | - | TGTGCCAGCAGCTCCCCAACAGGGATCTCCTACGAGCAGTACTTC | CASSSPTGISYEQYF
- | TRBJ1-2 | TRBV12-2 | - | TGTGCAAGTCGCTTCATCTGTGAGTTTGGCTACACCTTC | CASRFICEFGYTF
once | TRBJ2-1 | TRBV4-2 | - | TGTGCCAGCAGCCCCTGGGCAGGGAATCAGCAGTTCTTC | CASSPWAGNQQFF
- | TRBJ1-2 | TRBV11-2 | - | TGTGCCAGCAGTTCGGTGGGGGCAGGTGGCTACACCTTC | CASSSVGAGGYTF
- | TRBJ1-4 | TRBV7-9 | - | TGTGCCAGCCGAGCTTCTTGGGACAATGGAAATGAAAAACTGTTTTTT | CASRASWDNGNEKLFF
- | TRBJ1-2 | TRBV4-1 | - | TGCGCCAGCTCCAACGTCGCGGCGGCCTATGGCTACACCTTC | CASSNVAAAYGYTF
- | TRBJ2-7 | TRBV10-3 | - | TGTGCCATCAGTGGGACAGAATCTATTTACGAGCAGTACTTC | CAISGTESIYEQYF